The 7 T cell receptor beta chains below all came from one sample that was sequenced in a study of blood T cell repertoires in COVID-19. The table came from immunoSEQ multiplex PCR; TCRdb's copy has only in-frame clones and leaves some out. The sample has 75,000 to 100,000 clones, 70% to 90% seen once; the top ten hold 15% to 20%. The sample was peripheral blood. These receptors were collected from a human donor in a cohort sampled during active COVID-19.

The chain has TRBV27 and TRBJ2-7, with TRBD2 matching over 10 bases. Trimming at V came to 5 bases and at J to 5 bases, leaving 6 bases not matched to a gene. This CDR3 comprises 14 residues. CDR1 MNHEY and CDR2 SMNVEV come from the germline V gene (reference sequence). DNA of the CDR3: TGTGCCAGCAGTGCCCTAGCGGGAGAGGACGAGCAGTACTTC. Protein: CASSALAGEDEQYF.

V is TRBV10-1 and J is TRBJ1-2; D ambiguous. V gave up 9 bases and J gave up 2 bases, with 4 bases separating them. In germline, CDR1 is WNHNN, CDR2 SYGVQD (reference sequence). The CDR3 covers 10 residues. This chain's CDR3 is CASPNYGYTF. In DNA form, the CDR3 reads TGCGCCAGTCCGAACTATGGCTACACCTTC.

The chain couples TRBV7-9 to TRBJ2-7; 16 bases map to TRBD2. With V trimmed by 3 bases and J by 7 bases, 9 bases remained unmatched. From germline, CDR1 is SEHNR and CDR2 FQNEAQ (reference sequence). The CDR3 runs 17 residues. The CDR3 nucleotides are TGTGCCAGCAGCTTCTCGGGACTAGCGGGAGGGCGGGTGGAGCAGTACTTC. It yields the protein CASSFSGLAGGRVEQYF.

The genes are TRBV7-8 and TRBJ2-4, with 8 bases identical to TRBD1. From germline, CDR1 is SGHVS and CDR2 FQNEAQ. This CDR3 region has 16 residues. V trimming: 2 bases; J trimming: 8 bases; junction bases outside the gene matches: 11. The CDR3 bases are TGTGCCAGCAGCTTAATTCAGGGGGCCCAAATGGACATTCAGTACTTC. This translates into CASSLIQGAQMDIQYF.

The rearrangement uses TRBV27 and TRBJ1-6, with 10 positions matching TRBD1. Trimming cost V 5 bases and J 10 bases; bases outside gene matches: 11. Germline CDR1 and CDR2: MNHEY and SMNVEV (reference sequence). This CDR3 has 16 amino acids. DNA of the CDR3: TGTGCCAGCAGTAGATTATACGGACAGGGGGAATCACCCCTCCACTTT. This gives the protein CASSRLYGQGESPLHF.

The V gene is TRBV4-3, the J gene TRBJ1-6; D remains unclear. CDR1 and CDR2 from the germline V gene are LGHNA and YSLEER. V lost 0 bases and J 7 bases, leaving 4 bases between the germline ends. This CDR3 spans 13 amino acids. CDR3 region: CASSQDRNSPLHF. CDR3 DNA sequence: TGCGCCAGCAGCCAAGACCGGAATTCACCCCTCCACTTT.

The chain is built from TRBV28 and TRBJ1-5; D possibly corresponds to TRBD1 (5 bases). This CDR3 is 14 amino acids long. From germline, CDR1 is MDHEN and CDR2 SYDVKM. V was trimmed by 10 bases and J by 2 bases, leaving 15 bases between them. The CDR3 bases are TGTGCCATAGACCCGGGGGGGGGCAATCAGCCCCAGCATTTT. Protein: CAIDPGGGNQPQHF.